The clone carrying this T cell receptor (beta chain) came up a few times. Assay: immunoSEQ multiplex PCR; the TCRdb copy retains only in-frame clones and omits some. Counted here are 150,000 to 250,000 clones, roughly 80% occurring once; the ten biggest clones make up roughly 6.9%. After removal of 5 bases from V and 3 bases from J, the junction contained 8 bases not matched to a gene. Germline CDR1 and CDR2: SGHRS and YFSETQ. The CDR3 contains 14 residues. The data were taken from a study of blood T cell repertoires in COVID-19. Resolution of symptoms, clearance, or two negative PCRs was present in recovered Cohort 3 donors.

The chain recombines TRBV5-1 with TRBJ2-7; 7 nucleotides line up with TRBD2. Sequencing input: PBMCs or T cells enriched from blood (not recorded which). The clonotype comes from a man in his forties who had recovered from COVID-19. CDR3 bases: TGCGCCAGCAGTAGCGGGTCTTCTGTCTACGAGCAGTACTTC. Residues: CASSSGSSVYEQYF.